This T cell receptor beta chain derives from a study of CD8 T cells in ankylosing spondylitis. The junction had 10 bases not matched to a gene; V was cut back by 6 bases and J by 0 bases. CDR1 MNHEY and CDR2 SVGAGI come from the germline V gene. The CDR3 spans 16 residues. Notes on the study in general: Blood of patients with ankylosing spondylitis appeared to be characterized by a TCR beta motif of several highly homologous variants. In peripheral blood, disease-linked CD8+ clones occurred at relatively low frequencies.

This clonotype was detected ten times or more. As yet, its antigen is unknown. TCRdb analysed the 5' RACE reads with MiXCR anew, one entry per CDR3 protein. The repertoire holds 200,000 to 250,000 distinct CDR3 sequences, with 7% to 8% as singletons. The clonotype comes from a male donor with ankylosing spondylitis. The sequencing input was blood, either unsorted or a sorted T cell fraction (not recorded which). The chain joins TRBV6-5 to TRBJ2-7; 8 bases map to TRBD2. This chain's CDR3 is CASRSRGGLSSYEQYF. CDR3 DNA: TGTGCCAGCAGGTCTCGGGGGGGCCTGAGCTCCTACGAGCAGTACTTC.